These 10 T cell receptor beta chains originate from one sample sequenced in a study of shared clonotypes between healthy human individuals (dated by TCRdb to the early 2020s). Receptor amplification or capture employed the immunoSEQ multiplex PCR assay. The immuneACCESS repertoire file appears here via TCRdb, limited to in-frame rearrangements. These files lack a portion of the clones; in checked studies, under half of the deficit traces to unresolved V genes, and the cause of the others is not known. For this sample the table gives 1 million to 1.3 million clones, of which more than 75% were detected only once. Roughly 0.65% of the sample lies in the top ten. Sequencing input: memory CD4+ T cells from PBMCs. The cell subset or site tag for this specimen amounts to: CD45RA-negative fraction. The source is a man between 18 and 29 years old in good health. Some clones in this sample may be carry-over from other donors' samples.

This clone was seen a single time. This chain joins TRBV4-3 and TRBJ2-5; D may be TRBD2 (5 bases). The germline CDR1 and CDR2 sequences are LGHNA and YSLEER. There are 16 residues in the CDR3. V shed 1 base and J shed 7 bases, with 19 bases lying between them. The DNA for the CDR3 is TGCGCCAGCAGCCAAGGCCACCTTACTAGTCCGGGGACCCAGTACTTC. Amino acids: CASSQGHLTSPGTQYF.

This chain links TRBV5-4 with TRBJ1-1; a possible D gene is TRBD1 (6 bases). Germline loops: CDR1 SGHNT, CDR2 YYREEE (reference sequence). Trimming took 0 bases from V and 0 from J, leaving 9 bases between them. CDR3 length equals 15 residues. The CDR3 sequence: CASSLGGGLNTEAFF. In DNA form, the CDR3 reads TGTGCCAGCAGCTTGGGTGGGGGCCTGAACACTGAAGCTTTCTTT.

This chain uses TRBV19 with TRBJ2-5; 16 bases match TRBD2. The CDR3 spans 17 residues. The germline CDR1 and CDR2 sequences are LNHDA and SQIVND (reference sequence). Losses at the gene ends were 5 bases for V and 5 bases for J; bases not matched to a gene: 8. The CDR3 protein is CASSPGTSGRAMETQYF. The CDR3 DNA is TGTGCCAGTAGTCCTGGGACTAGCGGGAGGGCCATGGAGACCCAGTACTTC.

The chain has TRBV29-1 and TRBJ1-2; 7 positions agree with TRBD1. V gave up 5 bases and J gave up 8 bases; unmatched junction bases: 17. The CDR3 sequence is 15 residues long. Germline CDR1 is SQVTM and CDR2 is ANQGSEA. CDR3 nucleotide sequence: TGCAGCGTTTCCAGCCTAGGGACAGTTCTTTCCGGCTACACCTTC. Amino acid sequence: CSVSSLGTVLSGYTF. The variable domain in full, completed from reference TRBV29-1 and TRBJ1-2, reads SAVISQKPSRDICQRGTSLTIQCQVDSQVTMMFWYRQQPGQSLTLIATANQGSEATYESGFVIDKFPISRPNLTFSTLTVSNMSPEDSSIYLCSVSSLGTVLSGYTFGSGTRLTVV.

This clone occurred once. Just one base apart from a much larger clone, this may be a read error. The CDR3 is CASSQPALREAQYF. For the CDR3, the DNA is TGTGCCAGCAGCCAACCAGCTCTTCGTGAGGCCCAGTACTTC. The V and J genes are TRBV14 and TRBJ2-5; D is unclear. Trimming left V 2 bases short and J 9 bases short, with 16 bases between. The length of the CDR3 is 14 residues. Germline values: CDR1 SGHDN, CDR2 FVKESK.

V gene TRBV28 combines with J gene TRBJ2-7; D unclear. This CDR3 has 15 residues. V was trimmed by 4 bases and J by 6 bases, leaving 19 bases between them. CDR1 and CDR2 (germline): MDHEN, SYDVKM. CDR3 residues: CASSSTLTLLLEQYF. The CDR3 DNA follows: TGTGCCAGCAGTTCCACCCTCACACTACTTCTCGAGCAGTACTTC.

This chain uses TRBV28 with TRBJ1-1; 9 nucleotides line up with TRBD1. The germline V gene has CDR1 MDHEN and CDR2 SYDVKM. CDR3 length: 13 amino acids. The junction had 6 bases not matched to a gene; V was cut back by 6 bases and J by 7 bases. The CDR3, as DNA: TGTGCCAGCAGGACGGGACAGGGCGGTGAAGCTTTCTTT. Protein sequence: CASRTGQGGEAFF.

This clone showed up just a few times. CDR3 nucleotide sequence: TGTGCCACCAGCAGAGGAGGGCTCTATGGCTACACCTTC. Translating gives CATSRGGLYGYTF. V gene TRBV15 combines with J gene TRBJ1-2; D ambiguous. Germline CDR1 and CDR2: LNHNV and YYDKDF (reference sequence). The CDR3 loop spans 13 amino acids. The ends were cut back, 1 base at V and 4 bases at J, with 7 bases in the middle.

The rearrangement links TRBV2 to TRBJ1-1; 7 nucleotides align to TRBD1. Germline CDR1 and CDR2: SNHLY and FYNNEI. The ends lost 8 bases at V and 3 bases at J; junction bases unmatched: 6. The CDR3 runs to 13 residues. CDR3: CASGLDRYTEAFF. CDR3 sequence (DNA): TGTGCCAGCGGATTGGACAGGTACACTGAAGCTTTCTTT.

The rearrangement links TRBV7-2 to TRBJ2-7; unclear D gene. This CDR3 has 13 amino acids. CDR1 SGHTA and CDR2 FQGNSA come from the germline V gene. Trimming removed 2 bases from V and 1 base from J, with 6 bases in between. CDR3 DNA: TGTGCCAGCAGCTTACAAGAGTCCTACGAGCAGTACTTC. It specifies CASSLQESYEQYF.